This paragraph covers one T cell receptor (beta chain) sequence. This entry belongs to a study of T cell changes during pregnancy in multiple sclerosis. Measured with immunoSEQ multiplex PCR; TCRdb has only the in-frame clones, and not every one. The sample records roughly 58,000 clones, around 92% being singletons. The CDR3 has 15 residues. The V and J ends lost 6 bases and 6 bases, in that order; junction bases with no gene match: 11. Looked up from germline, CDR1 is MNHNY and CDR2 is SVGAGI (reference sequence). This receptor was taken from a female donor in good health, enrolled as a control in a pregnancy study. The gene calls are TRBV6-6 and TRBJ2-5, with TRBD1 matching over 9 bases. The material was CD4+ T cells from peripheral blood mononuclear cells, obtained after pregnancy. The CDR3 sequence: CASSPGTGRDQTQYF. The CDR3, as DNA: TGTGCCAGCAGCCCCGGGACAGGGAGAGACCAGACCCAGTACTTC.